This T cell receptor (beta chain) was profiled in a study of CD4+ T cells in melanoma. Libraries were prepared by immunoSEQ multiplex PCR; TCRdb keeps only in-frame clonotypes and omits some of them. The sample contains 20,000 to 25,000 clones, roughly 80% of which appear only once. Material for sequencing was cells from a culture (not recorded whether cultured in vitro). The receptor was isolated from a human donor with melanoma.

CDR3 nucleotides: TGCGCCAGCAGCTCCGGGATCCAAGGCGAGCAGTACTTC. This encodes CASSSGIQGEQYF. V is TRBV5-1 and J is TRBJ2-7; D perhaps matches TRBD2 (5 bases). CDR1 is SGHRS, CDR2 YFSETQ, per germline. V was shortened by 3 bases and J by 6 bases, with 13 bases between the two germline ends. The CDR3 is 13 amino acids.